The 32 T cell receptor beta chains presented below share a single source sample, sequenced in a study of beta chain features in type 1 diabetes. All of the isolated RNA was reverse transcribed, so expressed TCRB transcripts were sequenced. The data were produced by immunoSEQ multiplex PCR, yet TCRdb's version contains in-frame clones alone and is incomplete. The data hold around 500,000 clones, with about an eighth observed a single time. The sample was naive CD4+ T cells from blood. The receptors stem from a woman under 30 in good health.

The sample holds a few counts of this clone. The chain is built from TRBV7-2 and TRBJ2-2; D uncertain. The V end was cut by 3 bases, the J end by 4 bases, with 15 bases between. The CDR3 extends over 16 amino acids. CDR1 is SGHTA, CDR2 FQGNSA, per germline. In DNA form, the CDR3 reads TGTGCCAGCAGCTTGGCCCAGCCTGTAACCACCGGGGAGCTGTTTTTT. Translating gives CASSLAQPVTTGELFF.

This clone showed up just a few times. The chain employs TRBV27 and TRBJ2-7, with D unresolved. Trimming cost V 7 bases and J 7 bases, with 20 bases left between them. Per the germline V gene, CDR1 is MNHEY and CDR2 is SMNVEV (reference sequence). CDR3 length: 14 amino acids. CDR3 in DNA: TGTGCCAGCACCGTAGGATTTTCCTCGAGTGAGCAGTACTTC. It yields the protein CASTVGFSSSEQYF.

V is TRBV4-3 and J is TRBJ2-2; D perhaps matches TRBD1 (6 bases). CDR1 LGHNA and CDR2 YSLEER come from the germline V gene. The V end was cut by 0 bases, the J end by 4 bases, with 15 bases between. The CDR3 totals 17 residues. The CDR3, as DNA: TGCGCCAGCAGCCAAGATTCGGTGGCAGGGGCCACCGGGGAGCTGTTTTTT. It specifies CASSQDSVAGATGELFF.

A few counts support this clone. The chain joins TRBV4-3 to TRBJ1-1; D call uncertain. Germline CDR1 LGHNA, CDR2 YSLEER. The length of the CDR3 is 11 residues. V was cut by 2 bases and J by 14 bases, with 12 bases left in between. This CDR3 reads CASSQSSAVFF. CDR3 coding DNA: TGCGCCAGCAGCCAATCCTCGGCGGTCTTCTTT.

The chain recombines TRBV30 with TRBJ1-5; 9 bases are a match to TRBD1. Germline-derived CDR1 and CDR2 are GTSNPN and SVGIG (reference sequence). The trim removed 2 bases at V and 3 bases at J, leaving 5 bases unmatched. The CDR3 runs to 15 residues. CDR3 amino acids: CAWSLGQGNNQPQHF. The CDR3 bases are TGTGCCTGGAGTCTAGGACAGGGGAACAATCAGCCCCAGCATTTT.

This clone was seen a handful of times. The chain has TRBV2 and TRBJ1-2; D unresolved. Trimming shortened V by 7 bases and J by 1 base, and 16 bases separated the two germline ends. Germline V gene lookup returns CDR1 SNHLY and CDR2 FYNNEI. The CDR3 runs 15 residues. CDR3 nucleotides: TGTGCCAGCACCAACCTGCCCGGAAATAACTATGGCTACACCTTC. Protein: CASTNLPGNNYGYTF.

This clone came up a few times. This chain uses TRBV4-2 with TRBJ2-7, with 9 bases matching TRBD2. The V segment lost 3 bases and the J segment 3 bases; nucleotides outside the gene matches: 6. The CDR3 length is 15 residues. CDR1 is LGHNA and CDR2 is YNFKEQ in the germline V gene. CDR3 nucleotides: TGTGCCAGCAGCCATCTTAGCGGGAGAAACTACGAGCAGTACTTC. It is translated as CASSHLSGRNYEQYF.

This chain joins TRBV21-1 and TRBJ2-7. TRBV21-1 is a known pseudogene. The CDR3 length is 16 residues. The CDR3 reads CASSKVPGASSYEQYF. The CDR3, as DNA: TGTGCCAGCAGCAAAGTCCCGGGGGCCAGCTCCTACGAGCAGTACTTC.

J is TRBJ2-3 and V is TRBV4-3; the match to TRBD2 covers 11 bases. The germline V gene encodes CDR1 LGHNA and CDR2 YSLEER. Trimming cost V 0 bases and J 4 bases; bases outside gene matches: 6. The CDR3 is 17 residues long. The CDR3 nucleotides are TGCGCCAGCAGCCAAGATTTTAGCGGGGGGGCCGCAGATACGCAGTATTTT. It yields the protein CASSQDFSGGAADTQYF.

This clone was found a few times. This chain joins TRBV7-3 and TRBJ2-2; 8 positions agree with TRBD2. Germline V gene lookup returns CDR1 SGHTA and CDR2 FQGTGA. The CDR3 has 15 amino acids. Trimming cost V 3 bases and J 7 bases; bases outside gene matches: 7. Here the CDR3 DNA reads TGTGCCAGCAGCTTTGACGGGAGGGCCGGCGGGGAGCTGTTTTTT. Translation gives CASSFDGRAGGELFF.

CDR3 sequence: CASSQGFGRGNEQYF. The CDR3 nucleotides read TGCGCCAGCAGCCAGGGTTTTGGCAGGGGGAACGAGCAGTACTTC. V is TRBV4-3 and J is TRBJ2-7, with 7 bases fitting TRBD1. Germline trimming cut 3 bases from V and 5 bases from J; bases unmatched to any gene: 10. Germline V CDR1 and CDR2: LGHNA, YSLEER. CDR3 length equals 15 residues.

This clone was seen more than once but under ten times. The chain has TRBV25-1 and TRBJ2-3, with D possibly matching TRBD1 (5 bases). Deletions cut 1 base from V and 0 bases from J, with 8 bases between. This CDR3 has 15 residues. Germline CDR1 and CDR2: MGHDK and SYGVNS. CDR3 residues: CASSEWGVSTDTQYF. DNA for the CDR3: TGTGCCAGCAGTGAATGGGGCGTCAGCACAGATACGCAGTATTTT. The variable domain in full, with the rest retrieved from reference TRBV25-1 and TRBJ2-3, is EADIYQTPRYLVIGTGKKITLECSQTMGHDKMYWYQQDPGMELHLIHYSYGVNSTEKGDLSSESTVSRIRTEHFPLTLESARPSHTSQYLCASSEWGVSTDTQYFGPGTRLTVL.

The V and J genes are TRBV5-1 and TRBJ2-3, with TRBD1 identical over 7 bases. V lost 4 bases and J lost 4; bases outside the gene matches: 3. Germline lookup yields CDR1 SGHRS and CDR2 YFSETQ. The CDR3 totals 13 residues. CDR3 in amino acids: CASSEQGPDTQYF. CDR3 sequence (DNA): TGCGCCAGCAGCGAACAGGGGCCAGATACGCAGTATTTT.

This clone has more than one count but fewer than ten. The V call is TRBV9, the J call TRBJ2-5; 9 nucleotides align to TRBD1. J lost 2 bases, V lost 0 bases, and 8 bases had no gene match. Per the germline V gene, CDR1 is SGDLS and CDR2 is YYNGEE. The CDR3 has 17 residues. The DNA for the CDR3 is TGTGCCAGCAGCGTAGGAGCGACAGGGGGGAATCAAGAGACCCAGTACTTC. As protein: CASSVGATGGNQETQYF.

This clone was counted only a few times. The J gene is TRBJ2-1, the V gene TRBV7-3; the match to TRBD2 covers 8 bases. Trimming removed 5 bases from V and 5 bases from J; junction bases left unmatched: 11. The germline gives CDR1 SGHTA, CDR2 FQGTGA. This CDR3 has 16 residues. DNA for the CDR3: TGTGCCAGCAGCCCCGCCGGGACTAGGAGGGACAATGAGCAGTTCTTC. Translation: CASSPAGTRRDNEQFF.

In its sample, this clone was seen a few times. The V gene is TRBV19, the J gene TRBJ1-5, with 10 bases matching TRBD1. This CDR3 has 12 residues. Germline V gives CDR1 LNHDA, CDR2 SQIVND (reference sequence). V was clipped by 6 bases and J by 8 bases; unmatched bases: 1. CDR3 region: CASRTGGKPQHF. Written as DNA, the CDR3 is TGTGCCAGTAGGACAGGGGGCAAGCCCCAGCATTTT.

A word on this clone: A much more abundant neighbour one base away suggests this may be a read error. The chain recombines TRBV7-2 with TRBJ2-3; D is ambiguous. Trimming removed 5 bases at V and 4 bases at J, with 7 bases between. Germline V gene data show CDR1 as SGHTA and CDR2 as FQGNSA. This CDR3 has 12 amino acids. The CDR3: CASSKKADTQYF. The DNA of the CDR3 is TGTGCCAGCAGCAAAAAGGCAGATACGCAGTATTTT.

This chain uses TRBV4-3 with TRBJ1-4; TRBD1 matches at 9 bases. Germline CDR1 LGHNA, CDR2 YSLEER. The V gene end was trimmed by 3 bases and the J gene end by 6 bases; junction bases not matched to a gene: 11. The CDR3 sequence is 17 residues long. The CDR3 nucleotides are TGCGCCAGCAGCCAGGAGGCCTCCGGGACAGGGTATGAAAAACTGTTTTTT. The encoded protein is CASSQEASGTGYEKLFF.

This chain links TRBV4-3 with TRBJ1-6, with D unresolved. Trimming removed 3 bases from V and 0 bases from J, with 12 bases in between. Germline loops: CDR1 LGHNA, CDR2 YSLEER. The CDR3 has 17 residues. As DNA, the CDR3 is TGCGCCAGCAGCCACGTACACGAAAGCTCCTATAATTCACCCCTCCACTTT. This translates into CASSHVHESSYNSPLHF.

V and J are TRBV4-3 and TRBJ1-6, with D possibly matching TRBD1 (6 bases). V was shortened by 0 bases and J by 6 bases, with 9 bases between the two germline ends. Germline values: CDR1 LGHNA, CDR2 YSLEER. The CDR3 contains 15 residues. The CDR3 sequence: CASSQEGRGNSPLHF. DNA for the CDR3: TGCGCCAGCAGCCAAGAGGGCAGGGGTAATTCACCCCTCCACTTT.

The CDR3 protein is CASSLGAGPRRETQYF. As DNA, the CDR3 is TGCGCCAGCAGCTTGGGCGCGGGCCCCCGAAGAGAGACCCAGTACTTC. The chain joins TRBV5-1 to TRBJ2-5; perhaps TRBD2 as D (5 bases). V shed 0 bases and J shed 4 bases, with 16 bases lying between them. CDR1 is SGHRS and CDR2 is YFSETQ in the germline V gene. The length of the CDR3 is 16 residues. Using reference TRBV5-1 and TRBJ2-5 for the parts outside the CDR3, the full variable domain is KAGVTQTPRYLIKTRGQQVTLSCSPISGHRSVSWYQQTPGQGLQFLFEYFSETQRNKGNFPGRFSGRQFSNSRSEMNVSTLELGDSALYLCASSLGAGPRRETQYFGPGTRLLVL.

J is TRBJ2-5 and V is TRBV7-9, with a tentative D call TRBD2 (6 bases). This CDR3 contains 13 residues. Germline V gene lookup returns CDR1 SEHNR and CDR2 FQNEAQ (reference sequence). Trimming removed 4 bases from V and 3 bases from J, with 9 bases in between. The CDR3 DNA follows: TGTGCCAGCAGCTCCTGGAGGGAAGAGACCCAGTACTTC. Its translation: CASSSWREETQYF.

This chain joins TRBV15 and TRBJ2-1, with a tentative D call TRBD2 (5 bases). CDR3 length: 14 amino acids. Trimming removed 3 bases from V and 13 bases from J, with 19 bases in between. From germline, CDR1 is LNHNV and CDR2 YYDKDF (reference sequence). CDR3: CATSRPRDPFKQFF. The CDR3 DNA follows: TGTGCCACCAGCAGGCCCCGGGATCCCTTTAAACAGTTCTTC.

The rearrangement joins TRBV7-3 to TRBJ2-7; 9 bases align to TRBD1. Germline loops: CDR1 SGHTA, CDR2 FQGTGA. This CDR3 has 14 amino acids. V dropped 4 bases and J dropped 7; count of bases not matched to a gene: 8. CDR3 coding DNA: TGTGCCAGCAGCTCCGATGGGACAGGGTGGGAGCAGTACGTC. Residues: CASSSDGTGWEQYV.

This clone was counted a few times. The chain employs TRBV7-6 and TRBJ2-1; D not resolved. The CDR3 consists of 15 residues. The V end lost 5 bases, the J end lost 0 bases, and 11 bases lay between the germline ends. Germline V lookup: CDR1 SGHVS, CDR2 FNYEAQ. CDR3 sequence: CASSPPTHSYNEQFF. The CDR3 DNA reads TGTGCCAGCAGCCCCCCGACTCACTCCTACAATGAGCAGTTCTTC.

This clone was counted between two and nine times. This chain connects TRBV4-1 to TRBJ2-5, with D possibly matching TRBD1 (6 bases). This CDR3 region has 17 residues. Trimming removed 3 bases at V and 3 bases at J, with 20 bases between. The V gene's germline CDR1 is MGHRA and CDR2 YSYEKL. The CDR3 sequence is CASSQPLQGTGKETQYF. The CDR3 DNA follows: TGCGCCAGCAGCCAGCCTTTACAGGGTACGGGGAAAGAGACCCAGTACTTC.

This clone was counted between two and nine times. The chain links TRBV4-2 to TRBJ2-1; 8 bases map to TRBD2. V was pared by 2 bases and J by 9 bases, with 6 bases of the junction left unmatched. The germline V gene has CDR1 LGHNA and CDR2 YNFKEQ. The CDR3 runs 14 residues. Written as DNA, the CDR3 is TGTGCCAGCAGCCAACCACGGACTAGCCCTGAGCAGTTCTTC. Amino acids: CASSQPRTSPEQFF.

Of note for this clone: This CDR3 is also generated by other DNA sequences in the sample. The chain employs TRBV15 and TRBJ1-2; tentative D call: TRBD1 (6 bases). CDR3 size: 14 residues. Germline CDR1 reads LNHNV; CDR2 reads YYDKDF (reference sequence). V lost 0 bases and J 4 bases, leaving 9 bases between the germline ends. The CDR3 nucleotides are TGTGCCACCAGCAGAGACCAGGGGTCCTATGGCTACACCTTC. This codes for CATSRDQGSYGYTF.

This clone was seen a few times. The V gene is TRBV2, the J gene TRBJ2-3; a possible D gene is TRBD2 (7 bases). The germline gives CDR1 SNHLY, CDR2 FYNNEI. This CDR3 spans 13 amino acids. This CDR3 is CAKGGGLGDTQYF. The CDR3 DNA reads TGTGCGAAAGGCGGGGGCCTGGGAGATACGCAGTATTTT.

This clone was detected a few times. V is TRBV7-2 and J is TRBJ2-3; maybe TRBD2 (6 bases). CDR1 and CDR2 from the germline V gene are SGHTA and FQGNSA. The V gene lost 3 bases and the J gene lost 0 bases, with 10 bases spanning the gap. The CDR3 runs to 15 residues. DNA of the CDR3: TGTGCCAGCAGCTTGGGCGGGGCTAGCACAGATACGCAGTATTTT. This translates into CASSLGGASTDTQYF.

This clone was counted a few times. The V call is TRBV4-3, the J call TRBJ2-5; 10 bases agree with TRBD1. Germline V gene sequence: CDR1 LGHNA, CDR2 YSLEER. The trim removed 4 bases at V and 2 bases at J, leaving 7 bases unmatched. This CDR3 comprises 16 residues. The CDR3: CASSPGMGQGQETQYF. The CDR3 DNA follows: TGCGCCAGCAGCCCCGGGATGGGACAGGGGCAAGAGACCCAGTACTTC.

This clone was counted only a few times. This rearrangement joins TRBV4-3 to TRBJ2-4, with TRBD1 matching 12 bases. J gave up 0 bases and V 5 bases, and 5 bases lay outside the gene matches. There are 17 residues in the CDR3. Per germline, CDR1 LGHNA and CDR2 YSLEER. The DNA for the CDR3 is TGCGCCAGCAGCTGTCGGGACAGGGGGCTAGCCAAAAACATTCAGTACTTC. As protein: CASSCRDRGLAKNIQYF.